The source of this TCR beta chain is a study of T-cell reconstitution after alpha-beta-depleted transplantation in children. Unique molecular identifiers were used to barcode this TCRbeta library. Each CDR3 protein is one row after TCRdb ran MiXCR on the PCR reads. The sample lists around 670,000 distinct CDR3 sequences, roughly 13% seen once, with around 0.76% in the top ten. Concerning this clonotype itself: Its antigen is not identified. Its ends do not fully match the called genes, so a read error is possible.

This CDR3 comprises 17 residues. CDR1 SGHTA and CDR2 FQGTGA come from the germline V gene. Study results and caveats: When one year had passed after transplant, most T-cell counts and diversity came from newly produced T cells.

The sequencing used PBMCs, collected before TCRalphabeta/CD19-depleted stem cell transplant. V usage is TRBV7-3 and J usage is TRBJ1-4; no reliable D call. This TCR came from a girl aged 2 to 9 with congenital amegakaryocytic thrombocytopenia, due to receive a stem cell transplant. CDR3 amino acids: CASSPSRRRVDNEKVFF. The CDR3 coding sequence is TGTGCCAGCAGCCCAAGTCGGCGGAGAGTGGATAATGAAAAAGTGTTTTTT.